Below are 20 T cell receptor beta chains sequenced from a single sample in a study of blood T cell repertoires in COVID-19. Method: immunoSEQ multiplex PCR; TCRdb's copy keeps in-frame clones and lacks some. The top ten clones hold about 18% of a sample with 13,000 to 15,000 clones, more than 75% of them seen once. Sequencing input: peripheral blood. These receptors all come from a human donor in a cohort sampled during active COVID-19.

The chain carries TRBV5-1 and TRBJ1-1, with D perhaps TRBD1 (5 bases). The CDR3 length is 15 residues. V was pared by 2 bases and J by 1 base, with 12 bases between. Germline CDR1 is SGHRS and CDR2 is YFSETQ. DNA for the CDR3: TGCGCCAGCAGCTTAAATTTCGGGGGGAACACTGAAGCTTTCTTT. It yields the protein CASSLNFGGNTEAFF. Filled out from reference TRBV5-1 and TRBJ1-1, the complete variable domain reads KAGVTQTPRYLIKTRGQQVTLSCSPISGHRSVSWYQQTPGQGLQFLFEYFSETQRNKGNFPGRFSGRQFSNSRSEMNVSTLELGDSALYLCASSLNFGGNTEAFFGQGTRLTVV.

The rearrangement joins TRBV6-6 to TRBJ2-7; the D gene is possibly TRBD1 (5 bases). With 6 bases removed from V and 1 base from J, the gap between germline ends came to 13 bases. CDR1 MNHNY and CDR2 SVGAGI come from the germline V gene (reference sequence). There are 14 residues in the CDR3. The CDR3 here is CASRPRQGSYEQYF. CDR3 nucleotide sequence: TGTGCCAGCAGGCCCCGGCAGGGTTCCTACGAGCAGTACTTC.

The chain employs TRBV5-1 and TRBJ2-7, with D unclear. Germline lookup yields CDR1 SGHRS and CDR2 YFSETQ. This CDR3 is 14 amino acids long. V was pared by 0 bases and J by 6 bases, with 13 bases between. CDR3 bases: TGCGCCAGCAGCTTGGCCGTGTCTGGGCGCGAGCAGTACTTC. Its translation: CASSLAVSGREQYF.

Written as DNA, the CDR3 is TGTGCCAGCAGCCAAGGGACAGGCGCCGAGGAACTGTTTTTT. Translated, it gives CASSQGTGAEELFF. The genes are TRBV3-1 (or the pseudogene TRBV3-2) and TRBJ1-4; 7 positions match TRBD1. This CDR3 comprises 14 residues. Germline lookup yields CDR1 LGHDT and CDR2 YNNKEL (reference sequence). Germline trimming cut 1 base from V and 12 bases from J; bases unmatched to any gene: 8.

The V gene is TRBV6-5, the J gene TRBJ1-3, with unresolved D. The CDR3 totals 12 residues. Germline V CDR1 and CDR2: MNHEY, SVGAGI. The V gene lost 6 bases and the J gene lost 1 base, with 4 bases spanning the gap. The CDR3 region is CASRSSGNTIYF. CDR3 DNA sequence: TGTGCCAGCAGATCATCTGGAAACACCATATATTTT.

The chain links TRBV19 to TRBJ2-7; tentatively, D is TRBD1 (5 bases). V was cut by 1 base and J by 2 bases, with 12 bases left in between. Per germline, CDR1 LNHDA and CDR2 SQIVND (reference sequence). The CDR3 is 15 residues long. CDR3 residues: CASSIALGHPYEQYF. In nucleotides, the CDR3 is TGTGCCAGTAGTATAGCGCTGGGGCACCCCTACGAGCAGTACTTC.

V gene TRBV6-4 combines with J gene TRBJ2-1; 10 bases are shared with TRBD2. V was clipped by 4 bases and J by 9 bases; unmatched bases: 3. The CDR3 covers 13 residues. Germline CDR1 reads MRHNA; CDR2 reads SNTAGT. CDR3 DNA: TGTGCCAGCAGTGCTAGCGGGGGTTTTGAGCAGTTCTTC. It translates to CASSASGGFEQFF.

The CDR3 DNA reads as TGTGCCAGCAGCCGCGGACTAGCGGGGGCCCGGTGGGACATTCAGTACTTC. It encodes CASSRGLAGARWDIQYF. The J gene is TRBJ2-4, the V gene TRBV5-4, with 13 bases that match TRBD2. The CDR3 runs 17 residues. CDR1 SGHNT and CDR2 YYREEE come from the germline V gene (reference sequence). Trimming cost V 4 bases and J 8 bases; bases outside gene matches: 12.

V usage is TRBV6-5 and J usage is TRBJ2-3; TRBD2 is a possible D gene (6 bases). The germline V gene encodes CDR1 MNHEY and CDR2 SVGAGI. The CDR3 sequence is 13 residues long. The V end lost 6 bases, the J end lost 2 bases, and 9 bases lay between the germline ends. CDR3 sequence reads: CASSGDSTDTQYF. In nucleotides, the CDR3 is TGTGCCAGCAGCGGGGACTCCACAGATACGCAGTATTTT.

This clone was picked up a small number of times. This chain links TRBV7-9 with TRBJ2-5; 11 nucleotides match TRBD2. J lost 5 bases, V lost 3 bases, and 8 bases had no gene match. The CDR3 is made up of 16 amino acids. CDR1 and CDR2 from the germline V gene are SEHNR and FQNEAQ (reference sequence). The CDR3 loop is CASSFSGGAGYETQYF. CDR3 DNA sequence: TGTGCCAGCAGCTTTAGCGGGGGGGCCGGCTACGAGACCCAGTACTTC.

This clone was counted a single time. The gene calls are TRBV6-2 or TRBV6-3 and TRBJ2-3, with a weak D call TRBD1 (5 bases). The CDR3 consists of 14 residues. The V end lost 4 bases, the J end lost 2 bases, and 10 bases lay between the germline ends. Germline values: CDR1 MNHEY, CDR2 SVGEGT. DNA of the CDR3: TGTGCCAGCAGTTGGGGCACGGTCACAGATACGCAGTATTTT. Translating it yields CASSWGTVTDTQYF.

V gene TRBV18 combines with J gene TRBJ2-3, with unresolved D. Germline V gene data show CDR1 as KGHSH and CDR2 as LQKENI. The CDR3 totals 15 residues. Trimming stripped 3 bases from V and 2 bases from J, with 12 bases between. The CDR3 DNA follows: TGTGCCAGCTCACCGTCATATCAGGACACAGATACGCAGTATTTT. Translating gives CASSPSYQDTDTQYF.

The chain is built from TRBV18 and TRBJ2-1, with TRBD1 matching over 7 bases. The CDR3 contains 13 residues. From germline, CDR1 is KGHSH and CDR2 LQKENI. J gave up 6 bases and V 3 bases, and 2 bases lay outside the gene matches. Here the CDR3 reads CASSPQGVNEQFF. The CDR3 DNA is TGTGCCAGCTCACCTCAGGGGGTCAATGAGCAGTTCTTC.

The V call is TRBV2, the J call TRBJ2-3; D perhaps matches TRBD1 (6 bases). This CDR3 is 12 amino acids long. Germline CDR1 and CDR2: SNHLY and FYNNEI. The ends were cut back, 8 bases at V and 5 bases at J, with 11 bases in the middle. For the CDR3, the DNA is TGTGCCAGCGGGGGCAGGAGAGATACGCAGTATTTT. It translates to CASGGRRDTQYF. Using reference TRBV2 and TRBJ2-3 for the parts outside the CDR3, the full variable domain is EPEVTQTPSHQVTQMGQEVILRCVPISNHLYFYWYRQILGQKVEFLVSFYNNEISEKSEIFDDQFSVERPDGSNFTLKIRSTKLEDSAMYFCASGGRRDTQYFGPGTRLTVL.

CDR3 loop: CASSREGGPQNIQYF. Here the CDR3 DNA reads TGTGCCAGTAGTAGGGAAGGGGGCCCCCAAAACATTCAGTACTTC. This chain connects TRBV19 to TRBJ2-4; 7 positions agree with TRBD1. There are 15 residues in the CDR3. CDR1 is LNHDA, CDR2 SQIVND, per germline (reference sequence). Unmatched junction bases numbered 8, after V lost 4 bases and J lost 5 bases.

The genes are TRBV13 and TRBJ1-1; TRBD1 matches 11 bases. The germline CDR1 and CDR2 sequences are PRHDT and FYEKMQ (reference sequence). CDR3 size: 17 residues. V was clipped by 5 bases and J by 1 base; unmatched bases: 9. The CDR3 DNA sequence: TGTGCCAGCAGCGGATACCGGGACAGGGGGACGAACACTGAAGCTTTCTTT. This codes for CASSGYRDRGTNTEAFF.

The J gene is TRBJ2-7, the V gene TRBV7-3; 8 bases are a match to TRBD2. Unmatched junction bases numbered 8, after V lost 5 bases and J lost 5 bases. The CDR3 length is 14 residues. The germline CDR1 and CDR2 sequences are SGHTA and FQGTGA. CDR3 in amino acids: CASSPTLTSDEQYF. In DNA form, the CDR3 reads TGTGCCAGCAGCCCGACTCTGACTAGCGACGAGCAGTACTTC. The complete variable domain, with remaining parts taken from reference TRBV7-3 and TRBJ2-7, reads GAGVSQTPSNKVTEKGKYVELRCDPISGHTALYWYRQSLGQGPEFLIYFQGTGAADDSGLPNDRFFAVRPEGSVSTLKIQRTERGDSAVYLCASSPTLTSDEQYFGPGTRLTVT.

The chain combines TRBV5-5 with TRBJ2-1, with TRBD2 identical over 9 bases. Germline CDR1 SGHKS, CDR2 YYEKEE (reference sequence). V shed 1 base and J 8 bases; nucleotides not matched to a gene: 7. This CDR3 has 15 amino acids. The CDR3 here is CASSLWRGGRDEQFF. The CDR3 nucleotides read TGTGCCAGCAGCTTGTGGCGGGGGGGCCGTGATGAGCAGTTCTTC.

This clone was seen only once. This rearrangement joins TRBV6-5 to TRBJ1-5, with TRBD1 as a possible D gene (6 bases). This CDR3 region has 15 residues. The V end was cut by 5 bases, the J end by 6 bases, with 17 bases between. Germline V gene sequence: CDR1 MNHEY, CDR2 SVGAGI. DNA of the CDR3: TGTGCCAGCAGTACAACAGGGAGTGGTGGTCAGCCCCAGCATTTT. It yields the protein CASSTTGSGGQPQHF.

The chain employs TRBV5-6 and TRBJ2-7; maybe TRBD1 (5 bases). The germline V gene has CDR1 SGHDT and CDR2 YYEEEE. CDR3 length: 13 residues. V gave up 5 bases and J gave up 2 bases, with 11 bases separating them. The CDR3 sequence: CASSRARAYEQYF. CDR3 DNA: TGTGCCAGCAGTAGGGCCAGGGCCTACGAGCAGTACTTC.